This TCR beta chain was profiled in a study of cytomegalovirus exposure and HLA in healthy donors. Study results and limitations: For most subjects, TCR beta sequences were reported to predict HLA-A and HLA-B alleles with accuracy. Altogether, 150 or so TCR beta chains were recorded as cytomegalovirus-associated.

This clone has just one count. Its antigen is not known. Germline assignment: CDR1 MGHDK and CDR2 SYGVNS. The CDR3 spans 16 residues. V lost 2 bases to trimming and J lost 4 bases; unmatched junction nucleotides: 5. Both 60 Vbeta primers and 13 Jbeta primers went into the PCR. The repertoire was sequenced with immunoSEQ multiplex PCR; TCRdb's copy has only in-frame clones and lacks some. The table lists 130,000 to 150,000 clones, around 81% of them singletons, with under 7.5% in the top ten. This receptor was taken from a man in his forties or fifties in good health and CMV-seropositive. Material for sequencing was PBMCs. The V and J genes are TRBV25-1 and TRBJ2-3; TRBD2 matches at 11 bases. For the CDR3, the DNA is TGTGCCAGCAGTGAAGCCGGACTAGCGGGCGCAGATACGCAGTATTTT. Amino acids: CASSEAGLAGADTQYF.